This T cell receptor (beta chain) derives from a study of cytomegalovirus exposure and HLA in healthy donors. Across the whole study: Roughly 179 million T cells yielded 90 million to 130 million unique TCR beta sequences, as an earlier analysis found.

A remark on this clone: Its antigen is unidentified.

Findings and limits, study-wide: Reportedly, a later analysis found an Asian-associated ancestry cluster had fewer N-insertions than the approximately 600-donor mean. While the bulk of TCR sequences proved rare, some public TCRs turned up in many donors.

The PCR made use of 60 Vbeta and 13 Jbeta primers. The data were produced by immunoSEQ multiplex PCR, yet TCRdb's version contains in-frame clones alone and is incomplete. The sample has about 130,000 clones, roughly 85% seen once. Material for sequencing was PBMCs. The TCR originated in a man aged 40-55 years in good health and CMV-seropositive.

CDR3 loop: CASSLGAGVTDTQYF. The CDR3, as DNA: TGTGCCAGCAGCTTAGGGGCGGGAGTAACAGATACGCAGTATTTT. The chain carries TRBV7-9 and TRBJ2-3; 7 bases match TRBD2. The CDR3 totals 15 residues. V trimming: 1 base; J trimming: 3 bases; junction bases outside the gene matches: 4. Germline CDR1 SEHNR, CDR2 FQNEAQ (reference sequence).